This TCR beta chain was obtained from a study of patients and donors after allogeneic stem cell transplantation. CDR3 length: 15 amino acids. Trimming pared 1 base from V and 5 bases from J, leaving 13 bases between. TCRdb used MiXCR to reprocess the RT-PCR reads, holding one entry per CDR3 protein. The repertoire holds about a million distinct CDR3 sequences, with about a sixth as singletons. This clonotype has a handful of counts. J is TRBJ2-3 and V is TRBV12-3 or TRBV12-4, with D hard to call. This clonotype was obtained from a human donor who was either an allogeneic HSCT recipient or a stem cell or donor lymphocyte infusion donor (not recorded which). It is not recorded whose cells these are; they may come from a transplant donor. What was sequenced was blood, either unsorted or a sorted T cell fraction (not recorded which). CDR3 protein: CASSLGSSSGDTQYF. The CDR3 region has the DNA TGTGCCAGCAGTTTAGGGTCGTCTTCTGGAGATACGCAGTATTTT.